The T cell receptor (beta chain) under discussion was sequenced for a study of blood T cells in healthy people across ages. This clonotype was found a few times. There were at least 5.5 micrograms of total RNA extracted from every sample. For the second PCR, which ran for roughly 7 to 11 cycles, a sample-barcoded 5' primer and a J-beta primer mix were used. The study obtained at least 2.5 million CDR3-containing paired-end reads from every sample. TCRdb re-called the 5' RACE reads through MiXCR, storing one row per CDR3 protein. The sample consists of approximately 690,000 distinct CDR3 sequences, around three fifths of them appearing once. The V and J ends lost 2 bases and 2 bases respectively, with 7 bases between them. Germline V gives CDR1 SGHKS, CDR2 YYEKEE (reference sequence). CDR3 length: 13 residues.

The chain joins TRBV5-5 to TRBJ1-2, with D uncertain. Sequenced input: blood. This sequence was found in a man in his sixties in good health. DNA of the CDR3: TGTGCCAGCAGCTTTGGGCTAAACTATGGCTACACCTTC. Amino acids: CASSFGLNYGYTF.